These 31 T cell receptor beta chains were all obtained from the same sample, sequenced in a study of blood T cell repertoires in COVID-19. Sequencing used immunoSEQ multiplex PCR; TCRdb keeps in-frame clones, though not all of them. The profile shows about 86,000 clones, roughly 88% of them singletons. Sequences were obtained from peripheral blood. The source is an elderly woman with active or convalescent COVID-19.

The V gene is TRBV2, the J gene TRBJ2-3; D is possibly TRBD2 (5 bases). Trimming removed 8 bases at V and 3 bases at J, with 15 bases between. The CDR3 runs to 14 residues. Germline V gene lookup returns CDR1 SNHLY and CDR2 FYNNEI. This chain's CDR3 is CASVLGGTTDTQYF. The CDR3 region has the DNA TGTGCCAGCGTCTTAGGAGGAACAACAGATACGCAGTATTTT.

Here the CDR3 DNA reads TGTGCCAGCAGGCGGACAGGGGGCAGGGAGACCCAGTACTTC. Translating gives CASRRTGGRETQYF. This chain joins TRBV6-5 and TRBJ2-5; 11 bases agree with TRBD1. Trimming removed 6 bases from V and 5 bases from J; junction bases left unmatched: 5. CDR1 and CDR2 from the germline V gene are MNHEY and SVGAGI. This CDR3 contains 14 residues.

The chain carries TRBV2 and TRBJ2-4; D remains unclear. The germline V gene encodes CDR1 SNHLY and CDR2 FYNNEI. The CDR3 contains 12 residues. V was cut by 10 bases and J by 9 bases, with 16 bases left in between. In nucleotides, the CDR3 is TGTGCCACATCCTCACAGAGTAGCATTCAGTACTTC. The encoded protein is CATSSQSSIQYF. Full variable domain (remainder filled in from reference TRBV2 and TRBJ2-4): EPEVTQTPSHQVTQMGQEVILRCVPISNHLYFYWYRQILGQKVEFLVSFYNNEISEKSEIFDDQFSVERPDGSNFTLKIRSTKLEDSAMYFCATSSQSSIQYFGAGTRLSVL.

In its sample, this clone was seen once. This chain links TRBV28 with TRBJ1-6; 7 nucleotides match TRBD1. J gave up 4 bases and V 8 bases, and 8 bases lay outside the gene matches. The CDR3 has 15 amino acids. The germline CDR1 and CDR2 sequences are MDHEN and SYDVKM. CDR3 DNA sequence: TGTGCCAGCTTCAACCGGGACAGATATAATTCACCCCTCCACTTT. It is translated as CASFNRDRYNSPLHF.

The genes are TRBV27 and TRBJ1-2; 7 bases fit TRBD1. V shed 5 bases and J 5 bases; nucleotides not matched to a gene: 11. Germline assignment: CDR1 MNHEY and CDR2 SMNVEV (reference sequence). The CDR3 spans 15 residues. CDR3 DNA sequence: TGTGCCAGCAGTCCCCAAGCCGGGACAGTGTATGGCTACACCTTC. It yields the protein CASSPQAGTVYGYTF.

The CDR3 DNA reads TGTGCCAGTAGTCAACCCCCGACAGGGACTTCCTGGGGCTACACCTTC. It encodes CASSQPPTGTSWGYTF. This chain joins TRBV19 and TRBJ1-2; 7 bases map to TRBD1. The CDR3 spans 16 residues. Germline CDR1 LNHDA, CDR2 SQIVND (reference sequence). V shed 5 bases and J 8 bases; nucleotides not matched to a gene: 17.

The chain carries TRBV5-1 and TRBJ2-1; D possibly corresponds to TRBD2 (6 bases). This CDR3 has 17 residues. Between the trimmed V and J ends, which lost 4 bases and 0 bases, there was a span of 17 bases. Germline V gene sequence: CDR1 SGHRS, CDR2 YFSETQ. The CDR3, as DNA: TGCGCCAGCAGCACTAGCATGGTCCGGGGCTCCTACAATGAGCAGTTCTTC. Its translation is CASSTSMVRGSYNEQFF.

The rearrangement links TRBV7-2 to TRBJ2-2; perhaps TRBD2 as D (5 bases). Trimming took 2 bases from V and 4 from J, leaving 17 bases between them. Germline CDR1 and CDR2: SGHTA and FQGNSA. The CDR3 is made up of 17 amino acids. In DNA form, the CDR3 reads TGTGCCAGCAGCTTAACTCTAGCCAGACCGGTCACCGGGGAGCTGTTTTTT. Amino acids: CASSLTLARPVTGELFF.

The DNA of the CDR3 is TGTGCCAGCAGTTTCGTCTTGGGACAGCCGACCGGGGAGCTGTTTTTT. Translation gives CASSFVLGQPTGELFF. V is TRBV6-2 or TRBV6-3 and J is TRBJ2-2; 7 nucleotides align to TRBD1. Germline V lookup: CDR1 MNHEY, CDR2 SVGEGT. The junction had 10 bases not matched to a gene; V was cut back by 4 bases and J by 5 bases. This CDR3 spans 16 amino acids.

CDR3 sequence reads: CASSGDSTHNEKLFF. Here the CDR3 DNA reads TGCGCCAGCAGCGGGGACTCGACCCATAATGAAAAACTGTTTTTT. The chain combines TRBV4-3 with TRBJ1-4; D might be TRBD1 (5 bases). Trimming shortened V by 5 bases and J by 4 bases, and 14 bases separated the two germline ends. This CDR3 region has 15 residues. Germline V lookup: CDR1 LGHNA, CDR2 YSLEER.

The V gene is TRBV11-2, the J gene TRBJ2-7; D possibly corresponds to TRBD2 (7 bases). The CDR3 is 15 residues long. Germline V lookup: CDR1 SGHAT, CDR2 FQNNGV. The germline V and J ends were trimmed by 1 base and 3 bases, with 13 bases remaining between them. The CDR3 loop reads CASSLGRRGGYEQYF. CDR3 nucleotide sequence: TGTGCCAGCAGCTTAGGGAGAAGGGGGGGCTACGAGCAGTACTTC.

This clone was detected only once. The chain has TRBV11-3 and TRBJ2-1; no firm D call. Trimming shortened V by 5 bases and J by 11 bases, and 10 bases separated the two germline ends. The germline gives CDR1 SGHNT, CDR2 YENEEA. The CDR3 runs to 11 residues. CDR3 in DNA: TGTGCCAGCAGCCTGGAACAGCAGCAGTTCTTC. Amino acids: CASSLEQQQFF.

The chain carries TRBV28 and TRBJ1-4, with 10 bases fitting TRBD1. J gave up 8 bases and V 3 bases, and 6 bases lay outside the gene matches. Per germline, CDR1 MDHEN and CDR2 SYDVKM. The CDR3 has 15 amino acids. The CDR3: CASSFLDRGGEKLFF. Written as DNA, the CDR3 is TGTGCCAGCAGTTTCCTGGACAGGGGGGGCGAAAAACTGTTTTTT.

The gene calls are TRBV5-1 and TRBJ2-7, with 7 bases lining up with TRBD1. Losses at the gene ends were 5 bases for V and 6 bases for J; bases not matched to a gene: 8. In germline, CDR1 is SGHRS, CDR2 YFSETQ. The CDR3 runs 13 residues. The CDR3 is CASRMERGLEQYF. The CDR3 region has the DNA TGCGCCAGCAGGATGGAGAGGGGGCTCGAGCAGTACTTC.

The chain is built from TRBV7-9 and TRBJ1-6, with 9 positions matching TRBD1. In germline, CDR1 is SEHNR, CDR2 FQNEAQ (reference sequence). The CDR3 covers 14 residues. Germline trimming cut 5 bases from V and 10 bases from J; bases unmatched to any gene: 6. CDR3 bases: TGTGCCAGCAGCCCTCAGACAGGGGGATCACCCCTCCACTTT. Translation gives CASSPQTGGSPLHF.

The rearrangement joins TRBV7-2 to TRBJ2-7; 8 nucleotides align to TRBD2. The CDR3 runs 12 residues. CDR1 and CDR2 from the germline V gene are SGHTA and FQGNSA. The J segment lost 6 bases and the V segment lost 3 bases, leaving 1 base of the junction unmatched. CDR3 bases: TGTGCCAGCAGCTTCCGGGGGGGCGAGCAGTACTTC. Translated, it gives CASSFRGGEQYF.

The chain has TRBV19 and TRBJ1-4; D gene uncertain. CDR1 and CDR2 from the germline V gene are LNHDA and SQIVND (reference sequence). The length of the CDR3 is 16 residues. V was shortened by 6 bases and J by 4 bases, with 18 bases between the two germline ends. Here the CDR3 reads CASRPSGRRDNEKLFF. DNA of the CDR3: TGTGCCAGTAGGCCTTCCGGTCGACGGGATAATGAAAAACTGTTTTTT.

CDR3 nucleotides: TGCGCCAGCAGCCCATCCGGGACAGGGGCGAGGAGAGGCGAGCAGTACTTC. Translation gives CASSPSGTGARRGEQYF. V is TRBV5-1 and J is TRBJ2-7; 10 bases align to TRBD1. Germline CDR1 SGHRS, CDR2 YFSETQ. This CDR3 comprises 17 residues. The junction had 16 bases not matched to a gene; V was cut back by 4 bases and J by 6 bases.

The J gene is TRBJ2-4, the V gene TRBV29-1; D perhaps matches TRBD2 (5 bases). Trimming pared 4 bases from V and 6 bases from J, leaving 13 bases between. Germline V CDR1 and CDR2: SQVTM, ANQGSEA. CDR3 length equals 13 residues. CDR3 residues: CSVGEPAVNIQYF. CDR3 nucleotides: TGCAGCGTTGGGGAGCCCGCCGTAAACATTCAGTACTTC.

The chain links TRBV6-6 to TRBJ1-2; D ambiguous. V shed 6 bases and J shed 4 bases, with 21 bases lying between them. CDR3 length: 16 amino acids. Germline CDR1 is MNHNY and CDR2 is SVGAGI (reference sequence). CDR3 DNA sequence: TGTGCCAGCAGGCAAACTACGGGTCGAGGTGGCTATGGCTACACCTTC. Residues: CASRQTTGRGGYGYTF.

This rearrangement joins TRBV2 to TRBJ1-6, with D maybe TRBD1 (6 bases). The CDR3 contains 14 residues. From germline, CDR1 is SNHLY and CDR2 FYNNEI. The V end was cut by 7 bases, the J end by 2 bases, with 9 bases between. The chain's CDR3 is CASNGTPYNSPLHF. The CDR3 coding sequence is TGTGCCAGCAACGGGACACCCTATAATTCACCCCTCCACTTT. Using reference TRBV2 and TRBJ1-6 for the parts outside the CDR3, the full variable domain is EPEVTQTPSHQVTQMGQEVILRCVPISNHLYFYWYRQILGQKVEFLVSFYNNEISEKSEIFDDQFSVERPDGSNFTLKIRSTKLEDSAMYFCASNGTPYNSPLHFGNGTRLTVT.

This sequence joins TRBV6-2 or TRBV6-3 and TRBJ1-1, with 8 bases aligning to TRBD1. The junction had 6 bases not matched to a gene; V was cut back by 6 bases and J by 3 bases. The CDR3 has 14 amino acids. The germline gives CDR1 MNHEY, CDR2 SVGEGT. CDR3 nucleotide sequence: TGTGCCAGCAGCCTACAGGGGGAGTACACTGAAGCTTTCTTT. Its protein is CASSLQGEYTEAFF.

This clone was seen only a few times. The genes are TRBV28 and TRBJ1-6; TRBD1 matches at 7 bases. Per germline, CDR1 MDHEN and CDR2 SYDVKM. The CDR3 contains 13 residues. J was trimmed by 8 bases and V by 7 bases; bases with no gene match: 5. CDR3 loop: CASKEGAYSPLHF. DNA of the CDR3: TGTGCCAGCAAGGAGGGGGCTTATTCACCCCTCCACTTT. The variable domain in full, completed from reference TRBV28 and TRBJ1-6, reads DVKVTQSSRYLVKRTGEKVFLECVQDMDHENMFWYRQDPGLGLRLIYFSYDVKMKEKGDIPEGYSVSREKKERFSLILESASTNQTSMYLCASKEGAYSPLHFGNGTRLTVT.

The chain has TRBV11-3 and TRBJ2-3, with D maybe TRBD1 (6 bases). V lost 6 bases to trimming and J lost 0 bases, with 16 bases between them. Germline V gene lookup returns CDR1 SGHNT and CDR2 YENEEA. This CDR3 is 16 amino acids long. CDR3 DNA: TGTGCCAGCAGTTCCTTTCAGGGGTCAAGCACAGATACGCAGTATTTT. It specifies CASSSFQGSSTDTQYF.

This clone is a singleton in its sample. The chain carries TRBV7-2 and TRBJ2-7; possible D gene TRBD2, 7 bases. V shed 1 base and J shed 6 bases, with 13 bases lying between them. CDR1 is SGHTA and CDR2 is FQGNSA in the germline V gene. CDR3 size: 14 residues. As DNA, the CDR3 is TGTGCCAGCAGCTTAGGCGGGAGAGGGGGCGAGCAGTACTTC. Translating it yields CASSLGGRGGEQYF.

The gene calls are TRBV3-1 (or the pseudogene TRBV3-2) and TRBJ2-6; D unclear. This CDR3 is 17 amino acids long. V dropped 2 bases and J dropped 0 bases, with 11 bases sitting between them. The germline CDR1 and CDR2 sequences are LGHDT and YNNKEL (reference sequence). CDR3 DNA: TGTGCCAGCAGCCAACATGCCCGGAGCTCTGGGGCCAACGTCCTGACTTTC. This translates into CASSQHARSSGANVLTF.

The genes are TRBV27 and TRBJ1-1, with D hard to call. Deletions cut 5 bases from V and 3 bases from J, with 19 bases between. CDR1 and CDR2 from the germline V gene are MNHEY and SMNVEV (reference sequence). CDR3 size: 16 residues. In nucleotides, the CDR3 is TGTGCCAGCAGTCCCGGAGGGCCGCGCGAACACACTGAAGCTTTCTTT. Translating gives CASSPGGPREHTEAFF.

The chain has TRBV28 and TRBJ2-7, with D possibly being TRBD2 (6 bases). Germline loops: CDR1 MDHEN, CDR2 SYDVKM. Between the trimmed V and J ends, which lost 2 bases and 7 bases, there was a span of 15 bases. The CDR3 runs 14 residues. The CDR3 here is CASSLAGTLREQYF. The CDR3 DNA follows: TGTGCCAGCAGTTTAGCGGGGACCCTACGGGAGCAGTACTTC.

This chain joins TRBV5-6 and TRBJ1-2; TRBD1 matches at 8 bases. The J segment lost 3 bases and the V segment lost 2 bases, leaving 9 bases of the junction unmatched. The CDR3 runs 16 residues. Germline assignment: CDR1 SGHDT and CDR2 YYEEEE. CDR3 sequence reads: CASSFPGTGRHYGYTF. The CDR3 coding sequence is TGTGCCAGCAGCTTCCCCGGGACAGGCAGACACTATGGCTACACCTTC.

The CDR3 DNA reads TGTGCCAGCAGTTTCCGGGGGACAGGGTATGGCTACACCTTC. Amino acids: CASSFRGTGYGYTF. The chain recombines TRBV28 with TRBJ1-2; 9 bases align to TRBD1. CDR3 length: 14 amino acids. Germline CDR1 is MDHEN and CDR2 is SYDVKM. Germline trimming cut 3 bases from V and 5 bases from J; bases unmatched to any gene: 4.

The rearrangement uses TRBV28 and TRBJ2-5; D is perhaps TRBD2 (6 bases). This CDR3 contains 13 residues. Germline V gene data show CDR1 as MDHEN and CDR2 as SYDVKM. The V end lost 6 bases, the J end lost 4 bases, and 12 bases lay between the germline ends. The DNA of the CDR3 is TGTGCCAGCAGCCCCGGGACTCCAGAGACCCAGTACTTC. Translated, it gives CASSPGTPETQYF.